This T cell receptor beta chain emerged from a study of CD8 T cells in Susac syndrome. Study-wide results and caveats: The study's TCR sequencing and HLA analysis drew on a certain number of individuals. That number was acknowledged as relatively small.

With respect to this clonotype: Its antigen remains unknown.

In blood CD8+ and CD4+ T cells, TCR beta underwent sequencing. TEMRA cells were enriched by FACS, while CD8+ and CD4+ T cells were obtained through a negative isolation that was performed magnetically. Random hexamers were used to reverse transcribe the RNA input (0.5 to 1 ug). An immunoSEQ multiplex PCR amplified TCR beta CDR3 over 54 Vbeta and 13 Jbeta. From the immunoSEQ multiplex PCR reads, TCRdb called clonotypes with MiXCR, one entry per CDR3 protein. The repertoire has roughly 130,000 distinct CDR3 sequences, 90% to 95% of them found once; the top ten carry 0.1% to 0.15%. Between the trimmed V and J ends, which lost 5 bases and 5 bases, there was a span of 6 bases. Per germline, CDR1 LNHDA and CDR2 SQIVND (reference sequence). The CDR3 has 12 residues.

This clonotype was sampled from a human donor with multiple sclerosis. Specimen: CD4+ T cells from PBMCs. The chain uses TRBV19 and TRBJ2-2; no clear D gene. The CDR3 sequence: CASSQSTGELFF. The CDR3 DNA sequence: TGTGCCAGTAGTCAGAGTACCGGGGAGCTGTTTTTT. The variable domain in full, with the rest retrieved from reference TRBV19 and TRBJ2-2, is DGGITQSPKYLFRKEGQNVTLSCEQNLNHDAMYWYRQDPGQGLRLIYYSQIVNDFQKGDIAEGYSVSREKKESFPLTVTSAQKNPTAFYLCASSQSTGELFFGEGSRLTVL.